The sequence of this TCR beta chain was determined in a study of blood T cell repertoires in COVID-19 (dated by TCRdb to the early 2020s). Background for the entire study: Collaborator samples came from the United States, Italy and Spain and covered acute and convalescent phases of COVID-19. The material from the prospective study consisted of cDNA or gDNA derived from T cells, B-cell-depleted T cells, or PBMCs. Deeply sampled blood TCRbeta repertoires from subjects exposed to, actively infected with, or recovered from COVID-19 were included in the dataset. The repertoires were released in a freely available public database meant as a resource for research on the immune response to SARS-CoV-2. The samples were drawn from the first 160 participants of the ongoing ImmuneRACE study and from 950 to 1,500 subjects provided by 6 global collaborators. A de-identified subject ID, COVID-19 status, age in years and sex were almost always included in the sample metadata. Where available, HLA class I and class II types were obtained from metadata supplied by the sample provider rather than from assay-based typing.

Each collaborating institution followed its own protocols to collect whole blood in K2EDTA tubes. For TCRbeta analysis, collaborators shipped samples in one of three forms: frozen whole blood, isolated PBMCs, or DNA extracted from either of those sample types. As to this clone: Its antigen is not yet known. Base qualities are not provided; no much larger clone lies one nucleotide away.

TCRbeta CDR3 regions were amplified from genomic DNA by means of the immunoSEQ Assay, a bias-controlled multiplex PCR. Per the original workflow: The number of nucleated cells in each sample was estimated by amplification of reference gene primers within the assay. To quantify the absolute abundance of each unique TCRbeta CDR3 rearrangement, sequence reads were collapsed and filtered. For each sample, productive Simpson clonality was calculated as the square root of Simpson's diversity index across productive rearrangements. Sourced from immuneACCESS, this table was stored by TCRdb with only in-frame sequences that have V and J called. A share of the clones is absent; for the studies checked, an unresolved V gene accounts for under half, and the remainder has no known explanation. V and J calls plus clone size are reproduced from that table; the DNA served to infer D and trimming. For this sample the table gives roughly 13,000 clones, of which around 80% were detected only once. About 35% of the sample belongs to the ten largest clones.

The CDR3 runs 16 residues from the cysteine to the phenylalanine. The only DNA kept is the CDR3, 48 bases in frame from the first base. The germline V end is reduced by 6 bases and the J end by 5 bases; junction bases left unmatched: 8. The germline V gene (reference sequence) sets CDR1 to MNHEY and CDR2 to SMNVEV. Beyond this particular receptor, the publication reports: Clinical and demographic metadata were provided uncurated, with the amount varying by source and participant.

The source material was peripheral blood. The rearranged chain carries TRBV27 and TRBJ2-1, and 12 junction bases match TRBD1. This TCR came from a human donor in a cohort sampled during active COVID-19. The bases are TGTGCCAGCAGGCCCCTAGGGACAGGGGGCAACAATGAGCAGTTCTTC. The resulting protein is CASRPLGTGGNNEQFF.